Following are 14 T cell receptor beta chains from one sample sequenced in a study of blood T cell repertoires in COVID-19. Sequenced by immunoSEQ multiplex PCR; TCRdb stores in-frame clones only, minus some. The table includes roughly 360,000 clones, more than 75% detected once. The sequenced sample consisted of peripheral blood. These receptors came from a human donor with acute or convalescent COVID-19. The donor label of this sample is uncertain.

The chain combines TRBV28 with TRBJ1-2; D is undetermined. This CDR3 has 11 residues. The germline V gene has CDR1 MDHEN and CDR2 SYDVKM. V was pared by 3 bases and J by 5 bases, with 4 bases between. DNA of the CDR3: TGTGCCAGCAGTTTGCAGTATGGCTACACCTTC. It encodes CASSLQYGYTF.

The chain couples TRBV6-6 to TRBJ1-5; 7 bases fit TRBD1. J was trimmed by 6 bases and V by 5 bases; bases with no gene match: 7. The germline CDR1 and CDR2 sequences are MNHNY and SVGAGI (reference sequence). The CDR3 sequence is 14 residues long. In nucleotides, the CDR3 is TGTGCCAGCAGTAATACAGGGGAGTTTCAGCCCCAGCATTTT. Encoded protein: CASSNTGEFQPQHF.

The CDR3 loop is CASSFRGRGYGYTF. CDR3 sequence (DNA): TGTGCCAGCAGCTTTCGCGGGAGGGGGTATGGCTACACCTTC. The genes are TRBV7-9 and TRBJ1-2; tentative D call: TRBD1 (6 bases). This CDR3 is 14 amino acids long. V was shortened by 3 bases and J by 5 bases, with 13 bases between the two germline ends. The V gene's germline CDR1 is SEHNR and CDR2 FQNEAQ (reference sequence).

This clone has a single count. The chain employs TRBV20-1 and TRBJ1-1, with D tentatively TRBD1 (5 bases). Trimming removed 3 bases from V and 0 bases from J, with 11 bases in between. Germline V gives CDR1 DFQATT, CDR2 SNEGSKA (reference sequence). The CDR3 covers 14 residues. The CDR3 sequence: CSASGGTMNTEAFF. The CDR3 nucleotides read TGCAGTGCTAGTGGCGGGACTATGAACACTGAAGCTTTCTTT.

V gene TRBV14 combines with J gene TRBJ2-7, with 7 bases fitting TRBD1. This CDR3 has 14 residues. Germline V gene data show CDR1 as SGHDN and CDR2 as FVKESK. V was clipped by 3 bases and J by 0 bases; unmatched bases: 2. Here the CDR3 reads CASSQRDSSYEQYF. The CDR3 nucleotides read TGTGCCAGCAGCCAGAGGGACAGCTCCTACGAGCAGTACTTC.

A few counts support this clone. Other DNA sequences in this specimen translate into the identical CDR3. This chain uses TRBV20-1 with TRBJ2-3, with D uncertain. V lost 6 bases and J lost 0, with 7 bases in between. The CDR3 runs 12 residues. Looked up from germline, CDR1 is DFQATT and CDR2 is SNEGSKA (reference sequence). The CDR3 reads CSASTSTDTQYF. The CDR3 region has the DNA TGCAGTGCCAGTACTAGCACAGATACGCAGTATTTT.

This clone appeared a single time. The V gene is TRBV6-5, the J gene TRBJ1-1; 9 nucleotides match TRBD1. The CDR3 runs 15 residues. J gave up 4 bases and V 6 bases, and 9 bases lay outside the gene matches. Per the germline V gene, CDR1 is MNHEY and CDR2 is SVGAGI. The CDR3 loop reads CASRKTGGESTEAFF. The CDR3 DNA follows: TGTGCCAGCAGGAAAACAGGGGGCGAATCCACTGAAGCTTTCTTT.

The CDR3 protein is CATSDPGISNYGYTF. The CDR3 DNA follows: TGTGCCACCAGTGACCCAGGGATTTCTAACTATGGCTACACCTTC. J is TRBJ1-2 and V is TRBV24-1; D possibly corresponds to TRBD1 (5 bases). V lost 4 bases to trimming and J lost 0 bases, with 11 bases between them. The CDR3 contains 15 residues. Germline V CDR1 and CDR2: KGHDR, SFDVKD.

The V gene is TRBV7-9, the J gene TRBJ2-3; the match to TRBD2 covers 8 bases. The CDR3 has 14 amino acids. Trimming took 4 bases from V and 0 from J; bases not matched to a gene: 0. Germline assignment: CDR1 SEHNR and CDR2 FQNEAQ (reference sequence). The CDR3 DNA reads TGTGCCAGCAGCTCTAGCGGGAGCACAGATACGCAGTATTTT. Its translation is CASSSSGSTDTQYF.

V is TRBV15 and J is TRBJ2-3; perhaps TRBD1 as D (5 bases). Trimming took off 0 bases at V and 11 bases at J, with 12 bases between the two ends. This CDR3 spans 13 amino acids. In germline, CDR1 is LNHNV, CDR2 YYDKDF (reference sequence). CDR3 bases: TGTGCCACCAGCAGAGAAGGGGTGGGTGAGCAGTATTTT. The encoded protein is CATSREGVGEQYF.

This clone occurred a few times. The chain joins TRBV5-4 to TRBJ1-2, with 8 bases aligning to TRBD1. Germline V gene lookup returns CDR1 SGHNT and CDR2 YYREEE (reference sequence). V was pared by 0 bases and J by 6 bases, with 7 bases of the junction left unmatched. The CDR3 runs 15 residues. This chain's CDR3 is CASSLDLQGGDGYTF. The CDR3, as DNA: TGTGCCAGCAGCTTGGATCTACAGGGGGGGGATGGCTACACCTTC.

This clone was seen more than once but under ten times. The chain has TRBV9 and TRBJ1-1; the D gene is possibly TRBD1 (6 bases). V was cut by 4 bases and J by 4 bases, with 23 bases left in between. Germline CDR1 SGDLS, CDR2 YYNGEE. CDR3 length: 17 residues. The CDR3 loop reads CASSIDRMGPGTTEAFF. The CDR3, as DNA: TGTGCCAGCAGCATCGACAGGATGGGGCCTGGGACCACTGAAGCTTTCTTT.

This rearrangement joins TRBV5-4 to TRBJ1-2; 7 bases are shared with TRBD1. After removal of 7 bases from V and 2 bases from J, the junction contained 8 bases not matched to a gene. Germline-derived CDR1 and CDR2 are SGHNT and YYREEE (reference sequence). The CDR3 totals 14 residues. The CDR3 reads CASLQTGRNYGYTF. In DNA, the CDR3 is TGTGCCAGCTTACAGACAGGGCGAAACTATGGCTACACCTTC.

This clone was detected a few times. This chain joins TRBV5-1 and TRBJ1-2, with TRBD1 matching 9 bases. V shed 4 bases and J 8 bases; nucleotides not matched to a gene: 9. The length of the CDR3 is 14 residues. CDR1 and CDR2 (germline): SGHRS, YFSETQ. CDR3 sequence: CASSPGQGIKGYTF. CDR3 coding DNA: TGCGCCAGCAGCCCAGGACAGGGGATCAAGGGCTACACCTTC.